These 10 T cell receptor beta chains were sequenced from one sample in a study of control samples from healthy donors and cancer patients. Measured with immunoSEQ multiplex PCR; TCRdb has only the in-frame clones, and not every one. In the table there are under 300,000 clones, over 70% of which are singletons. Sequencing was performed on PBMCs. These receptor sequences come from a woman between 55 and 75 years old with lung cancer.

This rearrangement joins TRBV6-5 to TRBJ2-7; TRBD2 agrees at 7 bases. CDR1 and CDR2 from the germline V gene are MNHEY and SVGAGI. V gave up 6 bases and J gave up 2 bases; unmatched junction bases: 10. CDR3 length: 15 residues. The CDR3 reads CASSLAGDGPYEQYF. The CDR3 DNA reads as TGTGCCAGCAGCCTCGCGGGGGACGGACCCTACGAGCAGTACTTC.

The J gene is TRBJ1-2, the V gene TRBV13; 8 nucleotides line up with TRBD1. The ends lost 4 bases at V and 2 bases at J; junction bases unmatched: 3. The germline V gene has CDR1 PRHDT and CDR2 FYEKMQ (reference sequence). The CDR3 has 14 amino acids. The CDR3 sequence is CASSYRGINYGYTF. CDR3 bases: TGTGCCAGCAGCTACAGGGGGATAAACTATGGCTACACCTTC.

The chain combines TRBV28 with TRBJ1-3; perhaps TRBD1 as D (5 bases). The germline gives CDR1 MDHEN, CDR2 SYDVKM. The ends were cut back, 6 bases at V and 3 bases at J, with 15 bases in the middle. The CDR3 is 15 amino acids. In DNA, the CDR3 is TGTGCCAGCAGGAGGGGCGGACTACGTGGAAACACCATATATTTT. It translates to CASRRGGLRGNTIYF.

The chain couples TRBV6-5 to TRBJ2-3, with unresolved D. V lost 5 bases to trimming and J lost 6 bases, with 9 bases between them. Germline V gives CDR1 MNHEY, CDR2 SVGAGI. This CDR3 contains 12 residues. The CDR3 region is CASSHGVDTQYF. In DNA form, the CDR3 reads TGTGCCAGCAGTCATGGGGTTGATACGCAGTATTTT.

This rearrangement joins TRBV3-1 (or the pseudogene TRBV3-2) to TRBJ2-3; TRBD2 agrees at 13 bases. V shed 4 bases, J shed 0 bases, and the junction held 1 base outside the gene matches. The V gene's germline CDR1 is LGHDT and CDR2 YNNKEL (reference sequence). CDR3 length: 16 amino acids. CDR3 DNA sequence: TGTGCCAGCAGCCGGGGACTAGCGGGAAGCACAGATACGCAGTATTTT. Its translation is CASSRGLAGSTDTQYF.

This clone was counted only a few times. The chain has TRBV29-1 and TRBJ1-6; D gene unclear. The V and J ends lost 6 bases and 0 bases respectively, with 6 bases between them. The CDR3 length is 13 residues. Germline CDR1 and CDR2: SQVTM and ANQGSEA. The CDR3: CSVLSSYNSPLHF. CDR3 bases: TGCAGCGTCCTGAGCTCCTATAATTCACCCCTCCACTTT.

This rearrangement joins TRBV27 to TRBJ1-2; perhaps TRBD1 as D (5 bases). Trimming pared 5 bases from V and 8 bases from J, leaving 21 bases between. There are 15 residues in the CDR3. Germline lookup yields CDR1 MNHEY and CDR2 SMNVEV (reference sequence). The CDR3: CASSPRDGSWGGYTF. The CDR3 DNA sequence: TGTGCCAGCAGTCCCAGGGACGGCTCCTGGGGGGGCTACACCTTC.

J is TRBJ1-1 and V is TRBV6-6; unclear D gene. The V gene's germline CDR1 is MNHNY and CDR2 SVGAGI (reference sequence). V lost 6 bases to trimming and J lost 6 bases, with 14 bases between them. The CDR3 totals 13 residues. The CDR3 here is CASSKMEVSEAFF. CDR3 DNA sequence: TGTGCCAGCAGCAAAATGGAGGTTTCTGAAGCTTTCTTT.

The V and J genes are TRBV3-1 (or the pseudogene TRBV3-2) and TRBJ2-1; the match to TRBD2 covers 7 bases. This CDR3 is 12 amino acids long. Looked up from germline, CDR1 is LGHDT and CDR2 is YNNKEL (reference sequence). Losses at the gene ends were 4 bases for V and 10 bases for J; bases not matched to a gene: 4. CDR3 region: CASSPSGREQFF. CDR3 in DNA: TGTGCCAGCAGCCCCTCCGGGAGGGAGCAGTTCTTC.

The gene calls are TRBV6-1 and TRBJ2-1; D is perhaps TRBD1 or TRBD2 (6 bases each). Trimming left V 3 bases short and J 3 bases short, with 15 bases between. The CDR3 has 16 residues. Germline V gene lookup returns CDR1 MNHNS and CDR2 SASEGT. Written as DNA, the CDR3 is TGTGCCAGCAGTGAGGGATTGGGGGGACACTACAATGAGCAGTTCTTC. This translates into CASSEGLGGHYNEQFF.